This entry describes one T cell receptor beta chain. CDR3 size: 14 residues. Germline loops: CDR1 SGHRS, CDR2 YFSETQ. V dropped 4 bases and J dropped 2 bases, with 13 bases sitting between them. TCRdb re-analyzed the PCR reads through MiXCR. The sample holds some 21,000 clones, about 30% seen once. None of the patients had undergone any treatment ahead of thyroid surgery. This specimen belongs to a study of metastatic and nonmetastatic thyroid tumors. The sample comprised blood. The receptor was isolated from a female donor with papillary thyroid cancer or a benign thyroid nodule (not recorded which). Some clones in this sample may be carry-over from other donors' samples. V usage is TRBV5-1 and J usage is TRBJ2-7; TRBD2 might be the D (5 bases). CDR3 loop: CASSTAGDTYEQYF. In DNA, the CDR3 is TGCGCCAGCAGCACGGCCGGGGATACCTACGAGCAGTACTTC.